This paragraph reports one T cell receptor beta chain. Its target is unknown. The CDR3 is 14 amino acids. The germline V gene encodes CDR1 SGHDT and CDR2 YYEEEE. V lost 2 bases to trimming and J lost 3 bases, with 11 bases between them. The data belong to a study of molecular identifiers for immune sequencing clone quantification. Study results and caveats: Clones of above 20 RNA copies carried over 97% of effector molecules; in naive cells they carried under 1%.

Previously published methods and listed TCR primers were used for the bulk TCR libraries. In TCRdb, the PCR reads were re-called with MiXCR into one record per CDR3 protein. This table holds 350,000 or so distinct CDR3 sequences, about a fifth found once. The clonotype originates from a human donor in good health. Some libraries in this study had Jurkat cell RNA spiked in. The chain employs TRBV5-6 and TRBJ1-1; D is unresolved. Sequences were obtained from naive CD8+ T cells from blood, with Jurkat cell RNA spiked in. Subset denoted: FACS-sorted CD8+CD4-CCR7+CD45RA+ naive T cells. CDR3 sequence (DNA): TGTGCCAGCAGCTTTTACGGGGTCGACACTGAAGCTTTCTTT. It specifies CASSFYGVDTEAFF.